Listed here is a single TCR beta chain. The junction had 3 bases not matched to a gene; V was cut back by 0 bases and J by 4 bases. This CDR3 has 14 amino acids. The V gene's germline CDR1 is SGDLS and CDR2 YYNGEE. The data derive from a study of control samples from healthy donors and cancer patients. Clones were sequenced by immunoSEQ multiplex PCR, and TCRdb holds only the in-frame ones, with some missing. The sample holds about 120,000 clones; roughly 92% are singletons and the top ten take around 0.52%. This sequence was found in an elderly man with head and neck cancer. Sequencing was done on a sample of PBMCs. The chain recombines TRBV9 with TRBJ2-7, with 8 bases identical to TRBD1. CDR3 in DNA: TGTGCCAGCAGCGTAGGGACAGGGATATACGAGCAGTACTTC. This encodes CASSVGTGIYEQYF.